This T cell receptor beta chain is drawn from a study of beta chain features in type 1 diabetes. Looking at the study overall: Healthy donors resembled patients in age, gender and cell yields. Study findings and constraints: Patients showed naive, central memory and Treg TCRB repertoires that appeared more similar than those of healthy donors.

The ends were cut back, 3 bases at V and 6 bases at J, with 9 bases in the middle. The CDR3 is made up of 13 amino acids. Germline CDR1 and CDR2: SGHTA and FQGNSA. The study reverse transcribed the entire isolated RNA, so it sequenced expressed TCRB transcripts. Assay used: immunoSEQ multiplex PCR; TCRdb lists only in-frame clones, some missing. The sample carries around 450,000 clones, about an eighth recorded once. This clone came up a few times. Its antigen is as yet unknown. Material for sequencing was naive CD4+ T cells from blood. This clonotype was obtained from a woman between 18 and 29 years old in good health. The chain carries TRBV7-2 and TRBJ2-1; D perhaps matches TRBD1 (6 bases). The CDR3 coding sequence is TGTGCCAGCAGCTTTAACAGGGTCAATGAGCAGTTCTTC. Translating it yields CASSFNRVNEQFF.